The rows below give T cell receptor beta chains drawn from one sample of a study of T cell changes during pregnancy in multiple sclerosis. Produced via immunoSEQ multiplex PCR; TCRdb's table is partial and in-frame only. The data contain roughly 80,000 clones, more than 85% of them singletons. The sample in question was peripheral blood, obtained after pregnancy. The receptors come from a female donor in good health, enrolled as a control in a pregnancy study. CDR3s include the opening cysteine and the closing phenylalanine or tryptophan. Fields, in order: D gene, CDR3 length, clone size, J gene, V gene, CDR3 protein, CDR3 DNA. A D gene is named only where the DNA matches it firmly. Clone size is shown for a subset of rows, as once, few, many or a class of expanded clone.

>.|14|.|TRBJ2-5|TRBV6-5
CASSHSGVGETQYF
TGTGCCAGCAGCCACTCAGGGGTAGGGGAGACCCAGTACTTC
>.|16|.|TRBJ1-1|TRBV5-1
CASSLLAGVINTEAFF
TGCGCCAGCAGCTTGCTCGCCGGGGTAATCAACACTGAAGCTTTCTTT
>.|13|once|TRBJ2-3|TRBV27
CASALADTDTQYF
TGTGCCAGCGCCTTGGCGGACACAGATACGCAGTATTTT
>.|15|.|TRBJ2-3|TRBV9
CASSVSPVYTDTQYF
TGTGCCAGCAGCGTAAGCCCCGTCTACACAGATACGCAGTATTTT
>TRBD2|14|.|TRBJ2-1|TRBV30
CAWRGEGSYNEQFF
TGTGCCTGGAGGGGGGAGGGTTCCTACAATGAGCAGTTCTTC
>.|15|.|TRBJ2-7|TRBV9
CASSVEAWGSHEQYF
TGTGCCAGCAGCGTAGAGGCATGGGGCAGCCACGAGCAGTACTTC
>.|16|.|TRBJ1-6|TRBV5-1
CASSPSPSSYNSPLHF
TGCGCCAGCAGCCCCTCCCCCAGCTCCTATAATTCACCCCTCCACTTT
>.|15|once|TRBJ2-3|TRBV27
CASSLKGGPGYTQYF
TGTGCCAGCAGTTTGAAGGGGGGGCCGGGGTATACGCAGTATTTT
>.|15|.|TRBJ2-1|TRBV7-3
CASSVRGSSYNEQFF
TGTGCCAGCAGCGTAAGAGGGAGCTCCTACAATGAGCAGTTCTTC
>TRBD1|16|.|TRBJ2-3|TRBV5-1
CASSLVWDSNTDTQYF
TGCGCCAGCAGCTTGGTGTGGGACAGCAACACAGATACGCAGTATTTT
>.|14|.|TRBJ1-2|TRBV9
CASSPGGLNYGYTF
TGTGCCAGCAGCCCGGGGGGCCTTAACTATGGCTACACCTTC
>.|15|once|TRBJ1-4|TRBV11-2
CASSLDDRSNEKLFF
TGTGCCAGCAGCTTAGATGACAGGTCTAATGAAAAACTGTTTTTT
>TRBD1|16|.|TRBJ2-7|TRBV14
CASSPRMDRGTYEQYF
TGTGCCAGCAGCCCCCGCATGGACAGGGGAACCTACGAGCAGTACTTC
>TRBD1|15|few|TRBJ1-1|TRBV18
CASSGTGVGSTEAFF
TGTGCCAGCTCCGGGACAGGGGTTGGGAGCACTGAAGCTTTCTTT
>TRBD1|20|.|TRBJ1-1|TRBV28
CASSFRSRWGQRRGNTEAFF
TGTGCCAGCAGTTTTAGGTCCCGATGGGGACAGAGACGGGGAAACACTGAAGCTTTCTTT
>TRBD1|16|once|TRBJ2-1|TRBV5-1
CASSLGGRGQYNEQFF
TGCGCCAGCAGCTTGGGGGGCCGGGGACAGTACAATGAGCAGTTCTTC
>.|12|.|TRBJ1-2|TRBV28
CATGTFNYGYTF
TGTGCCACCGGGACATTTAACTATGGCTACACCTTC
>TRBD1|14|once|TRBJ2-4|TRBV9
CASSLRGQGNIQYF
TGTGCCAGCAGCCTCCGGGGACAGGGAAACATTCAGTACTTC
>.|12|.|TRBJ2-7|TRBV6-1
CATDYGAYEQYF
TGTGCCACAGACTACGGAGCCTACGAGCAGTACTTC
>TRBD1|17|.|TRBJ1-1|TRBV7-2
CASSPWAGGTENTEAFF
TGTGCCAGCAGCCCATGGGCCGGCGGGACAGAGAACACTGAAGCTTTCTTT
>TRBD1|15|.|TRBJ2-2|TRBV7-8
CASSSGTVFTGELFF
TGTGCCAGCAGCTCGGGGACAGTCTTCACCGGGGAGCTGTTTTTT
>TRBD1|13|.|TRBJ2-7|TRBV28
CASSLGTAYEQYF
TGTGCCAGCAGTTTAGGGACAGCCTACGAGCAGTACTTC
>TRBD2|17|.|TRBJ2-1|TRBV25-1
CASSELAGGPLYNEQFF
TGTGCCAGCAGTGAATTAGCGGGGGGGCCGCTTTACAATGAGCAGTTCTTC
>.|14|.|TRBJ1-5|TRBV27
CASSLWAENQPQHF
TGTGCCAGCAGTTTATGGGCCGAAAATCAGCCCCAGCATTTT
>TRBD1|18|.|TRBJ1-5|TRBV19
CASSIMSVGTADNQPQHF
TGTGCCAGTAGTATCATGTCTGTTGGGACAGCCGACAATCAGCCCCAGCATTTT
>.|13|.|TRBJ2-2|TRBV15
CATTDRSTGELFF
TGTGCCACTACTGACAGGTCCACCGGGGAGCTGTTTTTT
>TRBD1|16|.|TRBJ2-3|TRBV9
CASSVGGQGTTDTQYF
TGTGCCAGCAGCGTAGGGGGACAGGGAACCACAGATACGCAGTATTTT
>TRBD1|14|few|TRBJ1-1|TRBV4-3
CASSQSGGNTEAFF
TGCGCCAGCAGCCAATCAGGGGGTAACACTGAAGCTTTCTTT
>.|13|.|TRBJ2-7|TRBV12-5
CASGFSGAYEQYF
TGTGCTAGTGGTTTTTCCGGGGCCTACGAGCAGTACTTC
>TRBD1|18|.|TRBJ1-5|TRBV19
CASSIATGGYYSNQPQHF
TGTGCCAGTAGTATAGCGACAGGGGGCTATTATAGCAATCAGCCCCAGCATTTT
>.|15|.|TRBJ1-5|TRBV6-6
CASRGGPQNNQPQHF
TGTGCCAGCAGAGGCGGGCCCCAAAACAATCAGCCCCAGCATTTT